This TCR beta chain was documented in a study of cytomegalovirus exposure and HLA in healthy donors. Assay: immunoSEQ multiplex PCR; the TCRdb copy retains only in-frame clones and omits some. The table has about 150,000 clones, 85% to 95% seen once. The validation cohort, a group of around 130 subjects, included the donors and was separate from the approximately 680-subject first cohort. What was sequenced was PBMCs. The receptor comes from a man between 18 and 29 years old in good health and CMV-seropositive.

CDR3 sequence (DNA): TGTGCCAGCAGTGGGCAGGCGAGAGATACGCAGTATTTT. Its translation: CASSGQARDTQYF. The chain couples TRBV6-1 to TRBJ2-3; D not resolved. Trimming removed 4 bases from V and 5 bases from J, with 10 bases in between. Per germline, CDR1 MNHNS and CDR2 SASEGT. CDR3 length: 13 residues.